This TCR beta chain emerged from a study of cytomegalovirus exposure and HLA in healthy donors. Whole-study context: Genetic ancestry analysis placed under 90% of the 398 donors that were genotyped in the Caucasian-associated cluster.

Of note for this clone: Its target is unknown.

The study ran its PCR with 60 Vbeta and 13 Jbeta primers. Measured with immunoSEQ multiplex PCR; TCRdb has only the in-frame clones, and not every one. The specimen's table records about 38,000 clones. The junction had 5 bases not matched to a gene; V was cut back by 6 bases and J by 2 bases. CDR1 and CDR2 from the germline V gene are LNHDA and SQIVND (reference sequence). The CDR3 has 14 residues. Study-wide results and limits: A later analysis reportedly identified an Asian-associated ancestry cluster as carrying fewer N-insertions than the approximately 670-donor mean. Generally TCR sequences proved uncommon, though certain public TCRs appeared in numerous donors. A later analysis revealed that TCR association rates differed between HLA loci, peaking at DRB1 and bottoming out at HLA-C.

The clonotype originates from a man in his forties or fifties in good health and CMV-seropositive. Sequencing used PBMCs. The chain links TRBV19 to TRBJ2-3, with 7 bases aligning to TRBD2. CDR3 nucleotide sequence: TGTGCCAGTAGATTCAGCGGGAACACAGATACGCAGTATTTT. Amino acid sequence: CASRFSGNTDTQYF.